The clone carrying this T cell receptor beta chain was detected only a few times. Germline CDR1 and CDR2: SGHAT and FQNNGV. V dropped 1 base and J dropped 1 base, with 14 bases sitting between them. This CDR3 is 16 amino acids long. TCRdb re-derived calls from the RT-PCR reads in MiXCR, one entry per CDR3 protein. This sample yields more than 550,000 distinct CDR3 sequences, of which 12% to 15% are seen a single time; 3.6% belongs to the top ten. The source material was memory CD4+ T cells from blood. This sequence originates from a female donor in good health, serving as a healthy control. The chain is built from TRBV11-2 and TRBJ2-7; D perhaps matches TRBD1 (6 bases). The CDR3 region has the DNA TGTGCCAGCAGCTTAGGGTCCTTGGGGGCTTCCTACGAGCAGTACTTC. Its protein product is CASSLGSLGASYEQYF.